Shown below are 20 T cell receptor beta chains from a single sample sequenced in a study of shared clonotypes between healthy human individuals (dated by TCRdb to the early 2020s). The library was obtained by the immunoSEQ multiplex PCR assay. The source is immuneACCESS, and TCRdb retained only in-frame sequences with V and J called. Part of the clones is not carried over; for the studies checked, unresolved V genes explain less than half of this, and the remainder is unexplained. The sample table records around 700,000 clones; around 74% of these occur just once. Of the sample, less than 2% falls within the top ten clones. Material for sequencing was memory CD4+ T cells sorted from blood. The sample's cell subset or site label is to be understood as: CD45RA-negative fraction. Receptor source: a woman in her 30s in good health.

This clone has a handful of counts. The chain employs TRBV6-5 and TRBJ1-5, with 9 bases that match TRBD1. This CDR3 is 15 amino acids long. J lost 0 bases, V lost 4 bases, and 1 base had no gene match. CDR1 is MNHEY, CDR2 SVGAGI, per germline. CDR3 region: CASSSGQGSNQPQHF. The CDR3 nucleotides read TGTGCCAGCAGTTCGGGACAGGGTAGCAATCAGCCCCAGCATTTT.

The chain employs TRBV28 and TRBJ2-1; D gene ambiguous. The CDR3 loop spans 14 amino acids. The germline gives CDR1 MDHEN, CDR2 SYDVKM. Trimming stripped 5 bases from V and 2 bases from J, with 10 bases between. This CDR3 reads CASSLMETYNEQFF. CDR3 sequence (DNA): TGTGCCAGCAGTCTTATGGAAACCTACAATGAGCAGTTCTTC.

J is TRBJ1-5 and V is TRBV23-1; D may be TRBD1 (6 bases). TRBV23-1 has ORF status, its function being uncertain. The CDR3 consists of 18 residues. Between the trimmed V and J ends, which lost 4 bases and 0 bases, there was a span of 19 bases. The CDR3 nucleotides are TGCGCCAGCAGTCTACCTAAGGGGGGATCTAATAGCAATCAGCCCCAGCATTTT. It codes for CASSLPKGGSNSNQPQHF.

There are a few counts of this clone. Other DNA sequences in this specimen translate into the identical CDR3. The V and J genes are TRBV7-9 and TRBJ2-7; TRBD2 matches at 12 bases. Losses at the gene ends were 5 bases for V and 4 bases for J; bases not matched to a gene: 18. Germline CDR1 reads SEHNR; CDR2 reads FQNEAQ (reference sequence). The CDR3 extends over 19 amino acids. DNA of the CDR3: TGTGCCAGCAGCCTATCAGGGGGGCCCAGACTAGCGGGAGTTTACGAGCAGTACTTC. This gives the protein CASSLSGGPRLAGVYEQYF. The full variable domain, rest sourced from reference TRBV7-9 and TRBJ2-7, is DTGVSQNPRHKITKRGQNVTFRCDPISEHNRLYWYRQTLGQGPEFLTYFQNEAQLEKSRLLSDRFSAERPKGSFSTLEIQRTEQGDSAMYLCASSLSGGPRLAGVYEQYFGPGTRLTVT.

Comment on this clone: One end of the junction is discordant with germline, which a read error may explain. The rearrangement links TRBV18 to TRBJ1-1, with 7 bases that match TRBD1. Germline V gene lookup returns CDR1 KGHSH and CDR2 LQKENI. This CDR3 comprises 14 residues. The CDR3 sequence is CASSSDRLKTEAFF. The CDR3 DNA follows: TGTGCCAGCTCATCGGACAGGTTGAAGACTGAAGCTTTCTTT.

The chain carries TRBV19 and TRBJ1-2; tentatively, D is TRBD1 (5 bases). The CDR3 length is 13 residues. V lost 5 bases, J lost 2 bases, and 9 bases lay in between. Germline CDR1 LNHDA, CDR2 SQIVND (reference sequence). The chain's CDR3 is CASSSQGNYGYTF. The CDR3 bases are TGTGCCAGTAGTTCGCAGGGAAACTATGGCTACACCTTC.

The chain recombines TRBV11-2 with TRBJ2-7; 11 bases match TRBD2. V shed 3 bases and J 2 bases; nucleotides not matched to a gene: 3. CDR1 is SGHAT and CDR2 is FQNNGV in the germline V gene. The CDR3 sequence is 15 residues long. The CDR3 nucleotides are TGTGCCAGCAGCTTCGGACTAGCGGGTACCTACGAGCAGTACTTC. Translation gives CASSFGLAGTYEQYF.

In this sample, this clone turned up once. The CDR3 DNA follows: TGTGCCAGCAGGTCCGACAGGCATAATGGCTACACCTTC. This translates into CASRSDRHNGYTF. The rearrangement joins TRBV6-1 to TRBJ1-2, with D tentatively TRBD1 (6 bases). The germline V and J ends were trimmed by 6 bases and 6 bases, with 14 bases remaining between them. The germline V gene encodes CDR1 MNHNS and CDR2 SASEGT. The CDR3 covers 13 residues.

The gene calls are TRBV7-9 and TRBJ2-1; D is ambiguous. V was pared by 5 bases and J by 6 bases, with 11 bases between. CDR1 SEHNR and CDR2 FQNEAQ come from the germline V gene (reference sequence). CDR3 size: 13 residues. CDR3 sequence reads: CASSPRAANEQFF. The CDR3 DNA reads TGTGCCAGCAGCCCCCGGGCTGCCAATGAGCAGTTCTTC. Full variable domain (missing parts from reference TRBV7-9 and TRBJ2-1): DTGVSQNPRHKITKRGQNVTFRCDPISEHNRLYWYRQTLGQGPEFLTYFQNEAQLEKSRLLSDRFSAERPKGSFSTLEIQRTEQGDSAMYLCASSPRAANEQFFGPGTRLTVL.

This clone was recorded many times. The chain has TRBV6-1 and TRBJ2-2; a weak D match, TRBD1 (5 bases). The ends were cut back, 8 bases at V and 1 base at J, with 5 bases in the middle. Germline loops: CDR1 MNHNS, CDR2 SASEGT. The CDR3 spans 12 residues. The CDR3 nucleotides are TGTGCCAGCGACAGGAACACCGGGGAGCTGTTTTTT. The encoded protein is CASDRNTGELFF.

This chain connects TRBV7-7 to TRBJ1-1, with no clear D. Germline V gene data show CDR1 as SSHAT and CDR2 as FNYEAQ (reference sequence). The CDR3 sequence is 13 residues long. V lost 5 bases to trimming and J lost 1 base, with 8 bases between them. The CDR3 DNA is TGTGCCAGCAGCCAGACTTGGAACACTGAAGCTTTCTTT. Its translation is CASSQTWNTEAFF.

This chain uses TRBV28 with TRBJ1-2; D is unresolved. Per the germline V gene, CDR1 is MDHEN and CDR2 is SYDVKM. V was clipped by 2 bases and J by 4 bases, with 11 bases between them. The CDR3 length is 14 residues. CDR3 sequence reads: CASSLSFRPYGYTF. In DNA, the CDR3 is TGTGCCAGCAGTTTAAGCTTCAGACCCTATGGCTACACCTTC.

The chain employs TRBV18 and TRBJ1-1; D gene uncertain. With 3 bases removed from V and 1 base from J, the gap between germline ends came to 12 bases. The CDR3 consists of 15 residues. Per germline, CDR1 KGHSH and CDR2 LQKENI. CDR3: CASSPSSRGNTEAFF. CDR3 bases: TGTGCCAGCTCACCGTCCTCCCGGGGGAACACTGAAGCTTTCTTT.

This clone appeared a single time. In DNA, the CDR3 is TGTGCCAGCAGCTCGTTGAGTAACACTGAAGCTTTCTTT. The encoded protein is CASSSLSNTEAFF. The chain joins TRBV7-8 to TRBJ1-1, with D uncertain. The CDR3 runs 13 residues. V dropped 4 bases and J dropped 2 bases, with 8 bases sitting between them. The germline gives CDR1 SGHVS, CDR2 FQNEAQ.

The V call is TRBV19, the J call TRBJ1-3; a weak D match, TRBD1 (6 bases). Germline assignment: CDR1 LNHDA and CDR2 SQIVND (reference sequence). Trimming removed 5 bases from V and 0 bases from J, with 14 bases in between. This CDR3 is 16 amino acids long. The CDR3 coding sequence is TGTGCCAGTAGTCCTATGCCGACAGGCTCTGGAAACACCATATATTTT. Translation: CASSPMPTGSGNTIYF.

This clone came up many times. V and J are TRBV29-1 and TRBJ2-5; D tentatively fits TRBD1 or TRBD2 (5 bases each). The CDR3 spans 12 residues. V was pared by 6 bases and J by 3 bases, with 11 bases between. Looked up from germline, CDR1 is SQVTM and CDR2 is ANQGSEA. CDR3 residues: CSVAGTEETQYF. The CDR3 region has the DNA TGCAGCGTCGCCGGGACGGAAGAGACCCAGTACTTC. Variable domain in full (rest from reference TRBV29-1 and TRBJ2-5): SAVISQKPSRDICQRGTSLTIQCQVDSQVTMMFWYRQQPGQSLTLIATANQGSEATYESGFVIDKFPISRPNLTFSTLTVSNMSPEDSSIYLCSVAGTEETQYFGPGTRLLVL.

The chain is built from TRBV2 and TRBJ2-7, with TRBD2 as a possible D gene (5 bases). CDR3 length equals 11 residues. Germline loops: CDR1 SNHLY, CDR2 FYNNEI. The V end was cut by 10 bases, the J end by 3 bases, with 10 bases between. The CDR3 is CATADFYEQYF. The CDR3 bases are TGTGCCACCGCGGACTTCTACGAGCAGTACTTC.

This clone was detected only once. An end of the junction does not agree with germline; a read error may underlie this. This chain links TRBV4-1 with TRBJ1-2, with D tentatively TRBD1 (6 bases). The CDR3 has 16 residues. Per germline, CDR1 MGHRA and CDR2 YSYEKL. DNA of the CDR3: TGCGCCAGCACCCAAGGGGTCAGGGGCCAAAACTATGGCTACACCTTC. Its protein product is CASTQGVRGQNYGYTF.

This CDR3 reads CASSSGFRGEQFF. CDR3 sequence (DNA): TGTGCCAGCAGCTCCGGGTTTCGGGGTGAGCAGTTCTTC. This sequence joins TRBV11-2 and TRBJ2-1, with D possibly TRBD2 on 5 matching bases. CDR1 and CDR2 from the germline V gene are SGHAT and FQNNGV. V lost 4 bases and J 9 bases, leaving 13 bases between the germline ends. This CDR3 has 13 amino acids.

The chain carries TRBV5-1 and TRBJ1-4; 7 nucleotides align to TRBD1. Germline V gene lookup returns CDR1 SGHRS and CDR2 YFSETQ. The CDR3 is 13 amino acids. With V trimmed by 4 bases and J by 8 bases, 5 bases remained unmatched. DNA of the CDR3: TGCGCCAGCAGCCCGACAGGGTGGGAAAAACTGTTTTTT. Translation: CASSPTGWEKLFF.